Below are 5 T cell receptor beta chains sequenced from a single sample in a study of post-analysis software for immune sequencing data. Notes on the study in general: Five or six TRBV segments, TRBV5-6, TRBV5-1 and TRBV20-1 among them, were found more frequent in patients than controls.

The antigens of these receptors remain unknown. Each TCR beta cDNA library carried unique molecular identifiers. TCRdb independently ran MiXCR on the PCR reads; one entry per CDR3 protein. The table shows a few hundred thousand distinct CDR3 sequences, with 30% to 45% occurring only once. Sequenced material: blood. Every receptor here comes from a girl under 18 with multiple sclerosis.

This clonotype was detected many times. The gene calls are TRBV5-1 and TRBJ2-3; D assignment may be TRBD1 or TRBD2 (5 bases each). V was clipped by 4 bases and J by 8 bases, with 17 bases between them. Germline V CDR1 and CDR2: SGHRS, YFSETQ. The CDR3 has 14 residues. CDR3 nucleotides: TGCGCCAGCAGCCGGGACGGAGTGAAGCGTACGCAGTATTTT. This encodes CASSRDGVKRTQYF.

Concerning this clonotype: One junction end disagrees with the germline gene, perhaps due to a read error. For the CDR3, the DNA is TGTACCATCAGTGAGTCCTGGGTTCGGAATGAGCAGTTCTTC. Residues: CTISESWVRNEQFF. This rearrangement joins TRBV10-3 to TRBJ2-1; D gene ambiguous. Germline V gene sequence: CDR1 ENHRY, CDR2 SYGVKD. This CDR3 contains 14 residues.

This sequence joins TRBV6-1 and TRBJ1-5; no reliable D call. This CDR3 has 13 amino acids. With 4 bases removed from V and 2 bases from J, the gap between germline ends came to 6 bases. In germline, CDR1 is MNHNS, CDR2 SASEGT. DNA of the CDR3: TGTGCCAGCAGTGTTGCGGGCAATCAGCCCCAGCATTTT. This translates into CASSVAGNQPQHF.

The CDR3 DNA reads as TGCGCCAGCAGCTCCTGGACTAGCGGGGGGGAAAATGAGCAGTTCTTC. Translating it yields CASSSWTSGGENEQFF. The chain couples TRBV5-1 to TRBJ2-1; the match to TRBD2 covers 15 bases. Germline CDR1 reads SGHRS; CDR2 reads YFSETQ. J gave up 7 bases and V 3 bases, and 5 bases lay outside the gene matches. The length of the CDR3 is 16 residues.

V usage is TRBV28 and J usage is TRBJ2-7; D uncertain. V was pared by 10 bases and J by 2 bases, with 15 bases between. CDR1 and CDR2 from the germline V gene are MDHEN and SYDVKM. CDR3 length equals 13 residues. For the CDR3, the DNA is TGTGCCACCACTACCCGACGGACCTACGAGCAGTACTTC. Protein: CATTTRRTYEQYF.